A selection of T cell receptor beta chains follows, all from one sample in a study of T-cell memory formation after mild COVID-19. TCRdb reanalysed the 5' RACE reads using MiXCR and keeps one entry per CDR3 protein. The sample has approximately 150,000 distinct CDR3 sequences, 15% to 20% seen once. The material sequenced was PBMCs or a T cell subset sorted from them (not recorded which). The receptors derive from an adult woman who had mild COVID-19 (a few samples of this study predate the infection). Cell type and time point are not known. CDR3s include the opening cysteine and the closing phenylalanine or tryptophan. D genes are given only for firm matches. Clone sizes are given selectively: once, few, many, or a class where the clone is expanded.

TRBV12-3/TRBV12-4	NA	TRBJ2-2	TRBD2	TGTGCCAGCAGCCGTAGCGGGAGCGGAACCGGGGAGCTGTTTTTT	CASSRSGSGTGELFF
TRBV5-1	NA	TRBJ2-3	NA	TGCGCCAGCAGTAACGTAGGGACGCAGTATTTT	CASSNVGTQYF
TRBV29-1	few	TRBJ1-2	NA	TGCAGCGTTGATACGGGAAAGGGCTATGGCTACACCTTC	CSVDTGKGYGYTF
TRBV12-3/TRBV12-4	NA	TRBJ1-5	NA	TGTGCCAGCAGTTTAGAGGGTATGTCGAATCAGCCCCAGCATTTT	CASSLEGMSNQPQHF
TRBV7-2	NA	TRBJ2-7	NA	TGTGCCAGCAGCTCAGACTCCCGAAACTACGAGCAGTACTTC	CASSSDSRNYEQYF
TRBV5-1	few	TRBJ2-7	TRBD1	TGCGCCAGCAGCTCTAGACAGGGGGCTTCCTACGAGCAGTACTTC	CASSSRQGASYEQYF
TRBV5-1	NA	TRBJ2-5	NA	TGCGCCAGCAGCTCGGGGTCGGGCGGTTTGGCAGAGACCCAGTACTTC	CASSSGSGGLAETQYF
TRBV4-3	few	TRBJ2-1	NA	TGCGCCAGCAGCCCACGACTCCTGTCGGAGCAGTTCTTC	CASSPRLLSEQFF
TRBV20-1	few	TRBJ2-7	NA	TGCAGTGCTAGAGACGGGAGTGGCCCCTACGAGCAGTACTTC	CSARDGSGPYEQYF
TRBV18	NA	TRBJ2-7	TRBD1	TGTGCCAGCTCACCCCGGACAGGAGACTACGAGCAGTACTTC	CASSPRTGDYEQYF
TRBV12-3/TRBV12-4	NA	TRBJ2-2	NA	TGTGCCAGCAGCAAGGACACCGGGGAGCTGTTTTTT	CASSKDTGELFF
TRBV18	few	TRBJ1-1	NA	TGTGCCAGCTCACCCGCCTTAAACACTGAAGCTTTCTTT	CASSPALNTEAFF
TRBV4-3	NA	TRBJ2-7	TRBD2	TGCGCCAGCAGCCAAGATAAACTAGCGGGAACCGAGCAGTACTTC	CASSQDKLAGTEQYF
TRBV18	NA	TRBJ2-1	NA	TGTGCCAGCTCACGTTATAGCGGCAATGAGCAGTTCTTC	CASSRYSGNEQFF